One sample yielded the 18 T cell receptor beta chains listed below, sequenced in a study of T-cell memory formation after mild COVID-19. TCRdb used MiXCR to reprocess the 5' RACE reads, holding one entry per CDR3 protein. The table includes approximately 450,000 distinct CDR3 sequences, around a sixth detected once. Sequencing used PBMCs or a T cell subset sorted from them (not recorded which). These receptors originate from an adult woman who had mild COVID-19 (a few samples of this study predate the infection). Cell type and time point are not known.

This chain connects TRBV24-1 to TRBJ1-1; D is unclear. The V gene lost 5 bases and the J gene lost 6 bases, with 12 bases spanning the gap. The germline V gene encodes CDR1 KGHDR and CDR2 SFDVKD. This CDR3 comprises 13 residues. The CDR3 reads CATSVKGRSEAFF. The CDR3 DNA reads TGTGCCACCAGTGTTAAAGGGAGGTCTGAAGCTTTCTTT.

The genes are TRBV29-1 and TRBJ1-5; tentative D call: TRBD1 (6 bases). The CDR3 has 14 residues. V was cut by 3 bases and J by 6 bases, with 15 bases left in between. Germline CDR1 and CDR2: SQVTM and ANQGSEA. CDR3 DNA sequence: TGCAGCGTTGATACGGGGGCGGCGGGTCAGCCCCAGCATTTT. It specifies CSVDTGAAGQPQHF.

This chain connects TRBV15 to TRBJ2-3; D perhaps matches TRBD2 (5 bases). CDR3 length: 20 amino acids. V lost 0 bases and J lost 2, with 24 bases in between. Germline CDR1 LNHNV, CDR2 YYDKDF (reference sequence). As DNA, the CDR3 is TGTGCCACCAGCAGAGATTATGAAGCGGATAGCAGATCCCCCACAGATACGCAGTATTTT. It translates to CATSRDYEADSRSPTDTQYF.

The table lists this clonotype with a few counts. The genes are TRBV7-8 and TRBJ2-7, with 11 bases aligning to TRBD2. Germline loops: CDR1 SGHVS, CDR2 FQNEAQ. This CDR3 has 16 residues. V lost 6 bases, J lost 2 bases, and 9 bases stayed unmatched. The CDR3 loop reads CASSPYSGGGAYEQYF. Here the CDR3 DNA reads TGTGCCAGCAGTCCTTATAGCGGGGGGGGAGCCTACGAGCAGTACTTC.

This clonotype has a handful of counts. The chain couples TRBV28 to TRBJ2-3; 9 bases fit TRBD2. CDR1 MDHEN and CDR2 SYDVKM come from the germline V gene. This CDR3 spans 16 amino acids. J was trimmed by 5 bases and V by 3 bases; bases with no gene match: 9. This chain's CDR3 is CASSLPLAGFKDTQYF. The DNA of the CDR3 is TGTGCCAGCAGTTTGCCCCTAGCGGGGTTTAAAGATACGCAGTATTTT.

The rearrangement uses TRBV7-8 and TRBJ2-1; D is unclear. This CDR3 spans 16 amino acids. V lost 8 bases and J lost 0, with 17 bases in between. Per the germline V gene, CDR1 is SGHVS and CDR2 is FQNEAQ. Here the CDR3 reads CASSGFSSSSYNEQFF. The DNA of the CDR3 is TGTGCCAGCTCCGGGTTCTCTTCAAGCTCCTACAATGAGCAGTTCTTC.

The CDR3 DNA is TGTGCCAGCAGCGTAGTACTCGCGGGGGTCAATGAGCAGTTCTTC. Its protein product is CASSVVLAGVNEQFF. The chain combines TRBV9 with TRBJ2-1; 7 bases are shared with TRBD2. The V gene end was trimmed by 0 bases and the J gene end by 6 bases; junction bases not matched to a gene: 6. Germline CDR1 and CDR2: SGDLS and YYNGEE. This CDR3 spans 15 amino acids.

The chain combines TRBV18 with TRBJ1-5; D perhaps matches TRBD1 (6 bases). The CDR3 extends over 15 amino acids. In germline, CDR1 is KGHSH, CDR2 LQKENI. V lost 6 bases and J 1 base, leaving 13 bases between the germline ends. The CDR3 loop reads CASSEGVSSNQPQHF. The DNA for the CDR3 is TGTGCCAGCTCGGAGGGGGTTTCGAGCAATCAGCCCCAGCATTTT.

The V and J genes are TRBV11-3 and TRBJ2-2; D call uncertain. The V and J ends lost 6 bases and 0 bases respectively, with 5 bases between them. The V gene's germline CDR1 is SGHNT and CDR2 YENEEA. The CDR3 length is 13 residues. For the CDR3, the DNA is TGTGCCAGCAGGCAAGCGAACACCGGGGAGCTGTTTTTT. Translation: CASRQANTGELFF.

V usage is TRBV4-3 and J usage is TRBJ1-3, with D hard to call. Trimming removed 1 base from V and 4 bases from J, with 14 bases in between. This CDR3 is 16 amino acids long. CDR1 and CDR2 (germline): LGHNA, YSLEER. CDR3 amino acids: CASSQVLGNLGNTIYF. The CDR3 DNA reads as TGCGCCAGCAGCCAAGTCCTCGGCAATCTCGGAAACACCATATATTTT.

A few counts support this clonotype. This chain uses TRBV11-2 with TRBJ1-2; D gene uncertain. The germline V gene has CDR1 SGHAT and CDR2 FQNNGV. The CDR3 is 13 amino acids. With 6 bases removed from V and 3 bases from J, the gap between germline ends came to 11 bases. The CDR3 reads CASSLTRDYGYTF. CDR3 coding DNA: TGTGCCAGCAGTCTCACGAGGGACTATGGCTACACCTTC.

In its sample, this clonotype was seen a few times. This chain connects TRBV3-1 to TRBJ2-4; TRBD1 agrees at 10 bases. The CDR3 has 13 residues. The ends lost 2 bases at V and 11 bases at J; junction bases unmatched: 3. Germline-derived CDR1 and CDR2 are LGHDT and YNNKEL (reference sequence). The CDR3 DNA reads as TGTGCCAGCAGCCAATCCGGGACAGGGGTTCAGTACTTC. It encodes CASSQSGTGVQYF.

This clonotype was seen only a few times. The chain uses TRBV12-3 or TRBV12-4 and TRBJ2-1; 9 nucleotides align to TRBD2. The CDR3 covers 16 residues. V was pared by 6 bases and J by 7 bases, with 13 bases of the junction left unmatched. The CDR3 region has the DNA TGTGCCAGCAGCCCGGCTAGCGGGGATACGTGGAATGAGCAGTTCTTC. Its protein product is CASSPASGDTWNEQFF.

This clonotype has a handful of counts. The chain couples TRBV24-1 to TRBJ2-2, with TRBD1 matching 8 bases. Unmatched junction bases numbered 6, after V lost 7 bases and J lost 0 bases. The germline V gene encodes CDR1 KGHDR and CDR2 SFDVKD. The CDR3 has 16 amino acids. As DNA, the CDR3 is TGTGCCACCAGCGGACAGGGAAGAACGAACACCGGGGAGCTGTTTTTT. Residues: CATSGQGRTNTGELFF.

The chain uses TRBV4-1 and TRBJ2-1; maybe TRBD2 (5 bases). The germline gives CDR1 MGHRA, CDR2 YSYEKL. V shed 1 base and J shed 4 bases, with 14 bases lying between them. This CDR3 is 16 amino acids long. The CDR3, as DNA: TGCGCCAGCAGCCAAGGGCTCGGACTTACATACAATGAGCAGTTCTTC. Translated: CASSQGLGLTYNEQFF.

The J gene is TRBJ2-1, the V gene TRBV18; 13 bases are a match to TRBD2. J gave up 8 bases and V 4 bases, and 5 bases lay outside the gene matches. The CDR3 is 15 amino acids. The V gene's germline CDR1 is KGHSH and CDR2 LQKENI. This CDR3 is CASSRGLAGAHEQFF. The CDR3 region has the DNA TGTGCCAGCTCACGAGGACTAGCGGGAGCACATGAGCAGTTCTTC.

This clonotype was counted ten times or more. The rearrangement uses TRBV24-1 and TRBJ2-1; D uncertain. V gave up 3 bases and J gave up 9 bases, with 17 bases separating them. The germline V gene has CDR1 KGHDR and CDR2 SFDVKD. The CDR3 totals 15 residues. DNA of the CDR3: TGTGCCACCAGTGATGGGATTCGAGGATTCGCTGAGCAGTTCTTC. It codes for CATSDGIRGFAEQFF.

This clonotype was seen a handful of times. The J gene is TRBJ2-2, the V gene TRBV7-3, with TRBD2 identical over 8 bases. The CDR3 loop spans 16 amino acids. Germline values: CDR1 SGHTA, CDR2 FQGTGA. Trimming took 2 bases from V and 4 from J; bases not matched to a gene: 6. CDR3 in amino acids: CASSLAGGAVTGELFF. The CDR3 DNA reads TGTGCCAGCAGCTTAGCCGGGGGGGCCGTCACCGGGGAGCTGTTTTTT.